This T cell receptor (beta chain) was captured by sequencing in a study of cytomegalovirus exposure and HLA in healthy donors. Findings of the study overall: A prior analysis recorded that most TCR beta V segments were productive about 87% or about 30% of the time. A cluster of highly shared sequence variants was likely a sequencing artifact. Diagnosis of cytomegalovirus status made by the classifier reportedly showed high specificity and sensitivity.

J was trimmed by 0 bases and V by 4 bases; bases with no gene match: 3. The CDR3 has 15 amino acids. CDR1 MDHEN and CDR2 SYDVKM come from the germline V gene. Note on this clone: Its antigen is undetermined.

Primers for the PCR totalled 60 Vbeta and 13 Jbeta. The data were produced by immunoSEQ multiplex PCR, yet TCRdb's version contains in-frame clones alone and is incomplete. The repertoire has hundreds of thousands of clones, about 80% of them found once; the top ten carry about 0.58%. Samples came from healthy bone marrow donors. This clonotype was sampled from a woman aged 40 to 49 in good health and CMV-seronegative. Sequencing used PBMCs. The genes are TRBV28 and TRBJ2-1; 7 positions match TRBD1. Written as DNA, the CDR3 is TGTGCCAGCAGTTCTGGACAGGCCTCCTACAATGAGCAGTTCTTC. Encoded protein: CASSSGQASYNEQFF.